This T cell receptor beta chain appears in the sequencing data of a study of monozygotic twins with inflammatory bowel disease. Study results and limitations: Relative to healthy twins, IBD patients had fewer clonotypes in common with others, a gap that was especially apparent with disease activity. Different T cell subtypes could not be distinguished.

Input per TCR library consisted of about 3.5 ug of total RNA. Each UMI harboured a 6-nucleotide sample barcode and was appended via template switching. Using the 5' RACE reads, TCRdb records one entry per CDR3 protein without DNA. The sample table sets out a few hundred thousand distinct CDR3 sequences. Details on this clonotype: Antigen: not known.

Sequenced material: blood. This TCR derives from a human donor with ulcerative colitis or Crohn's disease, or a healthy co-twin of an affected twin (not recorded which).

CDR3 loop: CASLSREETQYF. This chain uses TRBV6-5 with TRBJ2-5; absent DNA, TCRdb's TRBD1 call cannot be checked. CDR1 and CDR2 from the germline V gene are MNHEY and SVGAGI. This CDR3 spans 12 amino acids.